This is a list of T cell receptor beta chains from one sample in a study of monozygotic twins with inflammatory bowel disease. Reprocessing the 5' RACE reads, TCRdb reports a single entry for every CDR3 protein and omits DNA. This repertoire includes approximately 330,000 distinct CDR3 sequences. The sequencing input was blood. These TCRs come from a human donor with ulcerative colitis or Crohn's disease, or a healthy co-twin of an affected twin (not recorded which). CDR3s include the opening cysteine and the closing phenylalanine or tryptophan.

V gene	J gene	CDR3 protein
TRBV7-8	TRBJ2-1	CASSKLAGAYNEQFF
TRBV4-1	TRBJ2-1	CASSQGQVGDNVQFF
TRBV7-9	TRBJ1-5	CASSHNDGGRIEPQHF
TRBV15	TRBJ2-7	CATSLTVSYEQYF
TRBV20-1	TRBJ2-3	CSAREPWGEKTDTQYF
TRBV6-2/TRBV6-3	TRBJ1-3	CASRRNLNTIYF
TRBV5-4	TRBJ2-3	CASSRWEAGFSTDTQYF
TRBV5-6	TRBJ1-2	CASSPTGGSKGYTF
TRBV7-2	TRBJ1-4	CASSLGRTGGVKLFF
TRBV6-2/TRBV6-3	TRBJ2-5	CASSPRASGQETQYF
TRBV5-1	TRBJ2-3	CASSLGGRDKDTQYF
TRBV29-1	TRBJ2-3	CSVEEPGTGLSSTDTQYF
TRBV5-1	TRBJ2-3	CASSLIRGLRTDTQYF
TRBV4-1	TRBJ1-1	CATRGPILNTEAFF
TRBV2	TRBJ2-2	CASSGDSGELFF
TRBV7-3	TRBJ2-5	CASPKGQGKETQYF
TRBV20-1	TRBJ2-3	CSASRDRGRLDTQYF
TRBV10-3	TRBJ1-2	CAIRPMTGPNYGYTF
TRBV28	TRBJ2-1	CASPPRLAGHNEQFF
TRBV15	TRBJ2-3	CATSRDGGVPDTQYF
TRBV29-1	TRBJ2-1	CSVDPRMSSYNEQFF
TRBV20-1	TRBJ1-4	CSASGSDATNEKLFF
TRBV12-3/TRBV12-4	TRBJ2-3	CASSKGGGTDTQYF
TRBV12-3/TRBV12-4	TRBJ2-1	CASSFPGGAYNEQFF
TRBV2	TRBJ1-6	CATGTGNSPLHF
TRBV5-1	TRBJ2-7	CASSFAAAASSYEQYF
TRBV12-3/TRBV12-4	TRBJ2-2	CASSLRGVNTGELFF
TRBV20-1	TRBJ2-3	CSALEPGGPGDTQYF
TRBV12-3/TRBV12-4	TRBJ2-1	CASSLTSVEQFF
TRBV5-1	TRBJ1-4	CVSRARPTGDSEKLFF
TRBV2	TRBJ2-1	CASRGSGRDEQFF
TRBV28	TRBJ2-7	CASPLAGPGPF
TRBV27	TRBJ1-5	CASSQGPDQPQHF
TRBV28	TRBJ2-5	CASSLAHTRETQYF
TRBV24-1	TRBJ1-1	CATSDSGIEAFF
TRBV18	TRBJ2-3	CASSPYGADTDTQYF
TRBV6-5	TRBJ1-1	CASSYSPGQGNTEAFF
TRBV28	TRBJ2-3	CASRTPSGGTGDTQYF
TRBV5-1	TRBJ1-2	CASSVTGSGYTF
TRBV5-1	TRBJ2-7	CASSRDYYYEQYF
TRBV24-1	TRBJ1-4	CATSDARRETNEKLFF
TRBV20-1	TRBJ2-1	CSAGLTGGYNEQFF
TRBV27	TRBJ1-6	CASSLGDRGFESPLHF
TRBV4-1	TRBJ2-3	CASSQVINPDTQYF
TRBV28	TRBJ2-2	CASSLTANTGELFF
TRBV19	TRBJ1-2	CASSISVNLNYGYTF
TRBV20-1	TRBJ2-1	CSARDRQAYFTNEQFF
TRBV27	TRBJ2-1	CASSLAPPSGSRFEQFF
TRBV6-1	TRBJ1-1	CASSEASGQGSSEAFF
TRBV19	TRBJ2-3	CATAQGARGGTDTQYF
TRBV10-2	TRBJ2-1	CASSGAGTSGLRDEQFF
TRBV6-5	TRBJ2-7	CASSSTSTSGYEQYF
TRBV11-1	TRBJ2-2	CASSLGTSGGAITGELFF
TRBV12-3/TRBV12-4	TRBJ1-6	CASSSGILGNSPLHF
TRBV6-2/TRBV6-3	TRBJ2-2	CASRRRQVPDTGELFF
TRBV14	TRBJ2-4	CASSQGTKNIQYF
TRBV12-3/TRBV12-4	TRBJ1-1	CASSSGTVSTEAFF